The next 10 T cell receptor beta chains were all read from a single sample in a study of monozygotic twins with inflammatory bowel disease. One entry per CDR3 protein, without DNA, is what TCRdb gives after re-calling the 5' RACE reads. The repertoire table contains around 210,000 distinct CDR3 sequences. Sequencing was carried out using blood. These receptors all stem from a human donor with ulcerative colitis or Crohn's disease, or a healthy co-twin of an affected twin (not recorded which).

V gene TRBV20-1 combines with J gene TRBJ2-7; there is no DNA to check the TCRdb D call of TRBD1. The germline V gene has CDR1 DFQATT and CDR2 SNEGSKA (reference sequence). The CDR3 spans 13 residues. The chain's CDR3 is CSARPDGGHEQYF.

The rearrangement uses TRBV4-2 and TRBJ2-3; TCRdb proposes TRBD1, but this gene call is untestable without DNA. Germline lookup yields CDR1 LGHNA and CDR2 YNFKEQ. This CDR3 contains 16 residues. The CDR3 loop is CASSQGDGGGTDTQYF.

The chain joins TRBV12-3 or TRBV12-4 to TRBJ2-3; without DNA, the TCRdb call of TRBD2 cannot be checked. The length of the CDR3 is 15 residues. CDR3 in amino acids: CASKLAGGPGDTQYF.

The CDR3 sequence: CASSQDFYGTPDYLAKNIQYF. This chain links TRBV4-1 with TRBJ2-4; TCRdb proposes TRBD1, but this gene call is untestable without DNA. CDR1 and CDR2 from the germline V gene are MGHRA and YSYEKL. CDR3 length: 21 residues.

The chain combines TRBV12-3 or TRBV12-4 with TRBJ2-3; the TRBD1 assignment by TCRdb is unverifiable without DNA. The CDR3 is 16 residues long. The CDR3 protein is CASRHLRTGSADTQYF.

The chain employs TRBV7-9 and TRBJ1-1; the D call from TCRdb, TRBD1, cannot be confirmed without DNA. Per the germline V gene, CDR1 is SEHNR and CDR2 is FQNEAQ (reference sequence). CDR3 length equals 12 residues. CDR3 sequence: CASSFEGQGDFF.

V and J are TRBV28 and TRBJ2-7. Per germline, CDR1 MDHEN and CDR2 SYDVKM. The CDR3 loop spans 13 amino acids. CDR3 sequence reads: CASTLQGYYEQYF.

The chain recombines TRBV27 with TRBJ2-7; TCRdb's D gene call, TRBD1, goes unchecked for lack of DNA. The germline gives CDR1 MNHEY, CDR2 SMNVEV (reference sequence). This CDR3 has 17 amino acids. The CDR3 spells CASSARNRGQITYEQYF.

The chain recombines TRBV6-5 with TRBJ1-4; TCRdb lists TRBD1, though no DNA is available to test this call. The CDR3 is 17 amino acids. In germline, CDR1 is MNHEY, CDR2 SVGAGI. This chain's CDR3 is CASSSDRAFATNEKLFF.

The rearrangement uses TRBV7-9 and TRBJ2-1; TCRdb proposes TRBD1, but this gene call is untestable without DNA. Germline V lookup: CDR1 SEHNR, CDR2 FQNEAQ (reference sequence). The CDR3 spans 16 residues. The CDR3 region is CASSLAGQGSYNEQFF.